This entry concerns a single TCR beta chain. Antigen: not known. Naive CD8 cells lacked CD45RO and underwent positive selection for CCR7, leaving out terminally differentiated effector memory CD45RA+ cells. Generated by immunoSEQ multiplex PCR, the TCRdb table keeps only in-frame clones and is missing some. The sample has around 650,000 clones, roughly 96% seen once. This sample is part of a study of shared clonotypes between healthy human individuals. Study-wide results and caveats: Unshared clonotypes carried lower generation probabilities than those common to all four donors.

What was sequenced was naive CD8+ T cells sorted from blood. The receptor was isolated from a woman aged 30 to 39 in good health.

The CDR3 region is CASSRGAGPGELFF. The DNA of the CDR3 is TGTGCCAGCAGCCGAGGGGCAGGGCCCGGGGAGCTGTTTTTT. V and J are TRBV11-2 and TRBJ2-2; either TRBD1 or TRBD2 may supply D (5 bases each). The V gene's germline CDR1 is SGHAT and CDR2 FQNNGV. The CDR3 runs to 14 residues. Trimming removed 5 bases at V and 6 bases at J, with 13 bases between.